This T cell receptor (beta chain) originates from a study of cytomegalovirus exposure and HLA in healthy donors. In the case of this clone: What it binds is unknown.

Whole-study results and caveats: The study designated around 150 TCR beta chains cytomegalovirus-associated. Three chains tied to CMV proved CMV antigen-specific in vitro.

Trimming left V 3 bases short and J 2 bases short, with 11 bases between. Germline loops: CDR1 LNHDA, CDR2 SQIVND (reference sequence). CDR3 size: 15 residues. PCR involved 60 Vbeta and 13 Jbeta primers. The repertoire was sequenced with immunoSEQ multiplex PCR; TCRdb's copy has only in-frame clones and lacks some. The data hold some 160,000 clones, with over 75% observed a single time. This chain joins TRBV19 and TRBJ1-3; no clear D gene. The sample consisted of PBMCs. The sequence was obtained from a woman aged 25 to 39 in good health and CMV-seronegative. CDR3 protein: CASSMGRNTGNTIYF. In nucleotides, the CDR3 is TGTGCCAGTAGTATGGGCCGCAACACTGGAAACACCATATATTTT.